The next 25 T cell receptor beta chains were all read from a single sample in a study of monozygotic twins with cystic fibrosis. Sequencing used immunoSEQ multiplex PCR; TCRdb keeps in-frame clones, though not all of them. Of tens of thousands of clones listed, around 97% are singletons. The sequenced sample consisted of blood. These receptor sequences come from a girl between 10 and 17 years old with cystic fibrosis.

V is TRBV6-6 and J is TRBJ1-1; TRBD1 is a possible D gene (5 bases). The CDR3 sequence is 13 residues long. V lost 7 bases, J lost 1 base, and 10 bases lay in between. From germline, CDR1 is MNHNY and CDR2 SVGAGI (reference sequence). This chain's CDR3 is CASNLGRNTEAFF. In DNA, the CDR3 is TGTGCCAGCAATCTGGGACGGAACACTGAAGCTTTCTTT.

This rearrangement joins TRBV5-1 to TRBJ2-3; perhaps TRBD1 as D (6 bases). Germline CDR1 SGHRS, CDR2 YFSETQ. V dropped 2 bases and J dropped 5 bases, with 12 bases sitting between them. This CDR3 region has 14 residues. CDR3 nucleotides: TGCGCCAGCAGCTTACAGGGACGAGGAGATACGCAGTATTTT. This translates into CASSLQGRGDTQYF.

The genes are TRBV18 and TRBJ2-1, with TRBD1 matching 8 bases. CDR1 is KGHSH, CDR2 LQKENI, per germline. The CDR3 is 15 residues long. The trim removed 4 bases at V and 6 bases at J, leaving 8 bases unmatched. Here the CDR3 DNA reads TGTGCCAGCTCACGACAGGGGCCGACGACCAATGAGCAGTTCTTC. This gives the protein CASSRQGPTTNEQFF.

CDR3 sequence: CASSYISGRRFF. CDR3 nucleotides: TGTGCCAGCAGCTACATTAGCGGGAGGAGGTTCTTC. The chain couples TRBV7-8 to TRBJ2-1; 10 bases agree with TRBD2. The CDR3 runs 12 residues. Germline trimming cut 4 bases from V and 15 bases from J; bases unmatched to any gene: 6. CDR1 and CDR2 (germline): SGHVS, FQNEAQ.

The CDR3 nucleotides read TGTGCCAGCACCCTCCGGACAGTCTCCTACAATGAGCAGTTCTTC. Translated, it gives CASTLRTVSYNEQFF. The rearrangement joins TRBV11-2 to TRBJ2-1, with D perhaps TRBD1 (6 bases). Germline values: CDR1 SGHAT, CDR2 FQNNGV. The CDR3 has 15 amino acids. V was shortened by 7 bases and J by 0 bases, with 13 bases between the two germline ends.

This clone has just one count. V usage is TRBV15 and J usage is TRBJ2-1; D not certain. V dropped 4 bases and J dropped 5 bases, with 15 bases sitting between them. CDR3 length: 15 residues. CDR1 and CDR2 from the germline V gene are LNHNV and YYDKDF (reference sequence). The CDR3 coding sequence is TGTGCCACCAGCATTCTAGGGTTTGATGACAATGAGCAGTTCTTC. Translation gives CATSILGFDDNEQFF.

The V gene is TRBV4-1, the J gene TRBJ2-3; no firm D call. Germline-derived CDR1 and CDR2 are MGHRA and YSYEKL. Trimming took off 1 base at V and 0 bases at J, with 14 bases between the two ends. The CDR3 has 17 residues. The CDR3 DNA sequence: TGCGCCAGCAGCCAAGGATTAGTGTCCGGGAGCACAGATACGCAGTATTTT. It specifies CASSQGLVSGSTDTQYF.

CDR3 protein: CASSTPLHDRDFYGYTF. DNA of the CDR3: TGTGCCAGCAGCACTCCACTTCACGACAGGGACTTCTATGGCTACACCTTC. The chain carries TRBV9 and TRBJ1-2; 7 positions match TRBD1. After removal of 4 bases from V and 4 bases from J, the junction contained 16 bases not matched to a gene. This CDR3 comprises 17 residues. In germline, CDR1 is SGDLS, CDR2 YYNGEE. The entire variable domain, with the rest obtained from reference TRBV9 and TRBJ1-2, is as follows: DSGVTQTPKHLITATGQRVTLRCSPRSGDLSVYWYQQSLDQGLQFLIQYYNGEERAKGNILERFSAQQFPDLHSELNLSSLELGDSALYFCASSTPLHDRDFYGYTFGSGTRLTVV.

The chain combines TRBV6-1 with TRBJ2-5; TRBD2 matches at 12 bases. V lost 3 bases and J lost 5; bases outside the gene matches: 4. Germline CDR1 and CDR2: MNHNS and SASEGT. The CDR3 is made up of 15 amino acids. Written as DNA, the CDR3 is TGTGCCAGCAGTGAGCTAGCGGGAGGGGGGGAGACCCAGTACTTC. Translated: CASSELAGGGETQYF.

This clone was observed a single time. The CDR3 nucleotides read TGTGCCAGCGCACAGGGAGTGGCCTACAATGAGCAGTTCTTC. It translates to CASAQGVAYNEQFF. V gene TRBV9 combines with J gene TRBJ2-1; TRBD1 is a possible D gene (6 bases). The germline V gene has CDR1 SGDLS and CDR2 YYNGEE. The CDR3 runs 14 residues. V was shortened by 7 bases and J by 2 bases, with 13 bases between the two germline ends.

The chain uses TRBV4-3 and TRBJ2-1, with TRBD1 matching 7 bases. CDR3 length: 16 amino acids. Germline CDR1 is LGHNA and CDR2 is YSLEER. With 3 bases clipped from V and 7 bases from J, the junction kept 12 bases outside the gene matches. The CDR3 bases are TGCGCCAGCAGCCACCTTTTCGGAGACAGGGTAAATGAGCAGTTCTTC. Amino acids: CASSHLFGDRVNEQFF.

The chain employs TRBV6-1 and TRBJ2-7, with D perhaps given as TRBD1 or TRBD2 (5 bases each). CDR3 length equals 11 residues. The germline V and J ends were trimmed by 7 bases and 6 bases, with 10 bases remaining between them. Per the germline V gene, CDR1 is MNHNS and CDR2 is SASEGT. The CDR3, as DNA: TGTGCCAGCATGACGGGGACCGAGCAGTACTTC. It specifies CASMTGTEQYF.

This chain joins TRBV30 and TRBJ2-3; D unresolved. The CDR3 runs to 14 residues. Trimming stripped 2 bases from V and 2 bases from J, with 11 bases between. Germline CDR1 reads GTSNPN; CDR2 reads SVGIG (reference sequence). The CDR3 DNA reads TGTGCCTGGAGTCGGCTCGGTTTCACAGATACGCAGTATTTT. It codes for CAWSRLGFTDTQYF.

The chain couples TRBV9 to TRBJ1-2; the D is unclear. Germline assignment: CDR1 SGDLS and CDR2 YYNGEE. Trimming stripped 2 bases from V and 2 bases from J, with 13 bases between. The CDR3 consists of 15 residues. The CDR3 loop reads CASSVDPTPNYGYTF. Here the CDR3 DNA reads TGTGCCAGCAGCGTTGACCCAACGCCAAACTATGGCTACACCTTC.

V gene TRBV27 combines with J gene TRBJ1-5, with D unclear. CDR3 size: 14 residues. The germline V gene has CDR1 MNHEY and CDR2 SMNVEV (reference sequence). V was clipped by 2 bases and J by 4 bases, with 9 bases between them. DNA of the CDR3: TGTGCCAGCAGTTTAGGAGGAGAGAATCAGCCCCAGCATTTT. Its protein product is CASSLGGENQPQHF.

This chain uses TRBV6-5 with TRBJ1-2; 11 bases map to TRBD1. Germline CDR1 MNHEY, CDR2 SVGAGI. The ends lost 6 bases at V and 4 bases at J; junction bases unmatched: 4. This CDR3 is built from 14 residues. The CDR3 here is CASSPDRGLYGYTF. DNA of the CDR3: TGTGCCAGCAGCCCGGACAGGGGGCTCTATGGCTACACCTTC.

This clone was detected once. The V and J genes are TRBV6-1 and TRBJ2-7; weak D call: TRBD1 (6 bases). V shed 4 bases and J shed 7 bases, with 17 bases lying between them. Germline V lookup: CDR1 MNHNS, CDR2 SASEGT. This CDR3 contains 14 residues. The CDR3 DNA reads TGTGCCAGCAGTGCGGGACAAGCAGGATTGGAGCAGTACGTC. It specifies CASSAGQAGLEQYV.

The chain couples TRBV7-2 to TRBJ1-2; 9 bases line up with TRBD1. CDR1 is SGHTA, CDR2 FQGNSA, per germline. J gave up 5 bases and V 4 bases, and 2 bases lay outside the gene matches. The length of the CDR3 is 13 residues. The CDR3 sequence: CASSSGQGYGYTF. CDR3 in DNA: TGTGCCAGCAGCTCCGGACAGGGGTATGGCTACACCTTC.

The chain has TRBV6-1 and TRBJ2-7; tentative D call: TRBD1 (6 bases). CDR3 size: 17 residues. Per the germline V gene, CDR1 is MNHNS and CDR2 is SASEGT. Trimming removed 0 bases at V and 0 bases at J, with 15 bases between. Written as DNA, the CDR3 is TGTGCCAGCAGTGAAGCGCCCGGGACAAGAAGCTCCTACGAGCAGTACGTC. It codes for CASSEAPGTRSSYEQYV.

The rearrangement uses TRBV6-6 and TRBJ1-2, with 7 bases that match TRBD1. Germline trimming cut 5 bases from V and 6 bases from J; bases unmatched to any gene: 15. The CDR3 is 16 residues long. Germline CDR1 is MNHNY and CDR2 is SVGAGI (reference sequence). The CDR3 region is CASSNRGTQGSHGYTF. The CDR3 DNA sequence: TGTGCCAGCAGTAACAGGGGAACACAGGGTTCCCATGGCTACACCTTC.

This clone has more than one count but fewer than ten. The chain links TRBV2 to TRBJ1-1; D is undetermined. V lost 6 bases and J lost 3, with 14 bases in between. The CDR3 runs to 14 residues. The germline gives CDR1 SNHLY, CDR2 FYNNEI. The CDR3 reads CASRLQRMDTEAFF. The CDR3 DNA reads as TGTGCCAGCAGGCTACAGCGTATGGACACTGAAGCTTTCTTT.

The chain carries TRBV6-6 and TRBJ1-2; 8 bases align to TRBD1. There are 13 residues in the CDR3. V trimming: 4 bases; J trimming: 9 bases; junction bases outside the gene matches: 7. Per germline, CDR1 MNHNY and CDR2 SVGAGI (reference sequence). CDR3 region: CASSSLGQGRYTF. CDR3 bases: TGTGCCAGCAGTTCTCTAGGACAGGGACGCTACACCTTC.

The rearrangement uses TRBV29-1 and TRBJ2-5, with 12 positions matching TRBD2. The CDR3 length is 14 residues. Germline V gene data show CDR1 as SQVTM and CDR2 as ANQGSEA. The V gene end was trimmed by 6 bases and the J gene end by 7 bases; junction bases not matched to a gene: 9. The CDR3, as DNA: TGCAGCGTAGGGCGACTAGCGGGAGTGGGGACCCAGTACTTC. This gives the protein CSVGRLAGVGTQYF.

The chain's CDR3 is CASSLGGTRYGYTF. CDR3 coding DNA: TGTGCCAGCAGTTTAGGCGGGACTCGCTATGGCTACACCTTC. The J gene is TRBJ1-2, the V gene TRBV27; a weak D match, TRBD1 (5 bases). The CDR3 length is 14 residues. The V gene's germline CDR1 is MNHEY and CDR2 SMNVEV (reference sequence). V was shortened by 2 bases and J by 4 bases, with 11 bases between the two germline ends.

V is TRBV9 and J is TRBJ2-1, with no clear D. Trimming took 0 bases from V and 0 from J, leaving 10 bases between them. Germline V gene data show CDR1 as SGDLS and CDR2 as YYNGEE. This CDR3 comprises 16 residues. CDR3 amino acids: CASSVEAAYSYNEQFF. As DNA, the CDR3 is TGTGCCAGCAGCGTAGAGGCAGCCTACTCCTACAATGAGCAGTTCTTC.